The rows below give T cell receptor beta chains drawn from one sample of a study of blood T cell repertoires in COVID-19. Libraries were prepared by immunoSEQ multiplex PCR; TCRdb keeps only in-frame clonotypes and omits some of them. The sample records about 250,000 clones, around 87% being singletons. Source material: PBMCs or T cells enriched from blood (not recorded which). These receptors were taken from a woman aged 45-65 years who had recovered from COVID-19. Each CDR3 is given with its conserved first and last residue. The order of the fields is V gene, J gene, D gene, clone size, CDR3 DNA, CDR3 protein. D genes are given only for firm matches. The listing skips clone size in some rows; elsewhere it reads once, few, many or a size class.

V: TRBV28; J: TRBJ1-2; D: .; size: .; DNA: TGTGCCAGCAGTTTAACGGACTTAAGTTATGGCTACACCTTC; CDR3: CASSLTDLSYGYTF
V: TRBV10-2; J: TRBJ2-2; D: .; size: .; DNA: TGCGCCAGCAGTAGCACCGGGAACACCGGGGAGCTGTTTTTT; CDR3: CASSSTGNTGELFF
V: TRBV7-8; J: TRBJ2-1; D: TRBD2; size: .; DNA: TGTGCCAGCAGCTTTGGGACTAGCGGTTACAATGAGCAGTTCTTC; CDR3: CASSFGTSGYNEQFF
V: TRBV7-2; J: TRBJ2-7; D: TRBD2; size: .; DNA: TGTGCCAGCAGCTTAGTTGGGTCTACCGGGAGGTACGAGCAGTACTTC; CDR3: CASSLVGSTGRYEQYF
V: TRBV27; J: TRBJ1-1; D: .; size: once; DNA: TGTGCCAGCAGTTCAATCACGACATCTGAAGCTTTCTTT; CDR3: CASSSITTSEAFF
V: TRBV2; J: TRBJ1-2; D: TRBD1; size: .; DNA: TGTGCCAGCAGTGCTCATCCAGGGGGTAATGGCTACACCTTC; CDR3: CASSAHPGGNGYTF
V: TRBV18; J: TRBJ2-1; D: .; size: .; DNA: TGTGCCAGCTCACCGGATCGGGAGCCCCTCTTC; CDR3: CASSPDREPLF
V: TRBV18; J: TRBJ1-1; D: TRBD1; size: .; DNA: TGTGCCAGCTCACCCGGGACAGGCAACACTGAAGCTTTCTTT; CDR3: CASSPGTGNTEAFF
V: TRBV18; J: TRBJ2-1; D: TRBD2; size: .; DNA: TGTGCCAGCTCACCCTCCCCCGGGACTAGTCGCAATGAGCAGTTCTTC; CDR3: CASSPSPGTSRNEQFF
V: TRBV5-1; J: TRBJ2-7; D: TRBD2; size: .; DNA: TGCGCCAGCAGCTTGGCTAGCGGAACATACGAGCAGTACTTC; CDR3: CASSLASGTYEQYF
V: TRBV5-4; J: TRBJ2-6; D: TRBD1; size: .; DNA: TGTGCCAGCAGCGTACAGGGGAGAGGGGCCAACGTCCTGACTTTC; CDR3: CASSVQGRGANVLTF
V: TRBV5-1; J: TRBJ2-2; D: .; size: .; DNA: TGCGCCAGCAGCTTAACGGGGTGGAACACCGGGGAGCTGTTTTTT; CDR3: CASSLTGWNTGELFF
V: TRBV6-2/TRBV6-3; J: TRBJ2-1; D: .; size: .; DNA: TGTGCCAGCAGTTACCTGGAGGATCCCCCCTACAATGAGCAGTTCTTC; CDR3: CASSYLEDPPYNEQFF
V: TRBV27; J: TRBJ1-1; D: .; size: .; DNA: TGTGCCAGCAGTTTATTCGGAGGGGAAGCTTTCTTT; CDR3: CASSLFGGEAFF
V: TRBV6-5; J: TRBJ1-1; D: .; size: .; DNA: TGTGCCAGCAGTTACCAGACAGGTATCACTGAAGCTTTCTTT; CDR3: CASSYQTGITEAFF
V: TRBV9; J: TRBJ1-1; D: .; size: .; DNA: TGTGCCAGCAGCGGATCAGGGGAGGGGAACACTGAAGCTTTCTTT; CDR3: CASSGSGEGNTEAFF
V: TRBV20-1; J: TRBJ2-7; D: .; size: .; DNA: TGCAGTGCTAGTTGGGGGAGCGACAGGAACGAGCAGTACTTC; CDR3: CSASWGSDRNEQYF
V: TRBV28; J: TRBJ1-5; D: .; size: once; DNA: TGTGCCAGCAGTTATTCCCATAGCAATCAGCCCCAGCATTTT; CDR3: CASSYSHSNQPQHF
V: TRBV19; J: TRBJ1-2; D: TRBD1; size: .; DNA: TGTGCCAGTAGTCCGACAGGGGGCGACACCTATGGCTACACCTTC; CDR3: CASSPTGGDTYGYTF
V: TRBV7-2; J: TRBJ1-4; D: TRBD1; size: .; DNA: TGTGCCAGCAGCTTAGGGGACAGGGGGCCAACTAATGAAAAACTGTTTTTT; CDR3: CASSLGDRGPTNEKLFF
V: TRBV5-1; J: TRBJ2-7; D: TRBD2; size: .; DNA: TGCGCCAGCAGCCCGAACCTACGGGGGGACGAGCAGTACTTC; CDR3: CASSPNLRGDEQYF
V: TRBV5-1; J: TRBJ2-1; D: TRBD2; size: .; DNA: TGCGCCAGCAGCTTGGTACTAGCGGACCGCAATGAGCAGTTCTTC; CDR3: CASSLVLADRNEQFF
V: TRBV4-1; J: TRBJ2-5; D: .; size: once; DNA: TGCGCCAGCAGCCGAGTTGGTCAAGAGACCCAGTACTTC; CDR3: CASSRVGQETQYF
V: TRBV24-1; J: TRBJ2-5; D: TRBD1; size: once; DNA: TGTGCCACCCAGGGACAGGGTGGAGAGACCCAGTACTTC; CDR3: CATQGQGGETQYF
V: TRBV5-4; J: TRBJ1-4; D: .; size: .; DNA: TGTGCCAGCAGCTTGGCTGAGGGGGATGGGGAAAAACTGTTTTTT; CDR3: CASSLAEGDGEKLFF
V: TRBV9; J: TRBJ2-7; D: TRBD2; size: .; DNA: TGTGCCAGCAGCGCCACCGGGACTAGCGGTGACTACGAGCAGTACTTC; CDR3: CASSATGTSGDYEQYF
V: TRBV6-5; J: TRBJ2-3; D: TRBD2; size: .; DNA: TGTGCCAGCAGTCGCGGGGGAGCGGCCGGGGATACGCAGTATTTT; CDR3: CASSRGGAAGDTQYF
V: TRBV28; J: TRBJ1-5; D: .; size: .; DNA: TGTGCCAGCAGTTTACCCCCGTTGGGGGGTAGGAGCAATCAGCCCCAGCATTTT; CDR3: CASSLPPLGGRSNQPQHF
V: TRBV5-1; J: TRBJ2-1; D: TRBD2; size: .; DNA: TGCGCCAGCAGCTTATCACTAGCGGGAGCAGCCTACAATGAGCAGTTCTTC; CDR3: CASSLSLAGAAYNEQFF
V: TRBV11-2; J: TRBJ2-5; D: .; size: .; DNA: TGTGCCAGCAGCTTAAACGGGGTGGGGTGGAAAGAGACCCAGTACTTC; CDR3: CASSLNGVGWKETQYF
V: TRBV15; J: TRBJ1-1; D: .; size: .; DNA: TGTGCCACCAGCAGAGTGAGCACTGAAGCTTTCTTT; CDR3: CATSRVSTEAFF
V: TRBV2; J: TRBJ2-2; D: TRBD2; size: .; DNA: TGTGCCAGCAAGTTCCTAGCGGGAGACACCGGGGAGCTGTTTTTT; CDR3: CASKFLAGDTGELFF
V: TRBV7-2; J: TRBJ2-1; D: .; size: .; DNA: TGTGCCAGCAGCTTGATCCGTACAGGAGAGCAGTTCTTC; CDR3: CASSLIRTGEQFF
V: TRBV5-1; J: TRBJ2-7; D: .; size: few; DNA: TGCGCCAGCAGCTTGTATCACAGGGACAACTACGAGCAGTACTTC; CDR3: CASSLYHRDNYEQYF
V: TRBV6-5; J: TRBJ2-7; D: TRBD1; size: .; DNA: TGTGCCAGCAGCCCCGGGACAGCCTACGAGCAGTACTTC; CDR3: CASSPGTAYEQYF
V: TRBV2; J: TRBJ1-2; D: TRBD1; size: few; DNA: TGTGCCAGCAGAACAGGGGGCAGGACTGACTATGGCTACACCTTC; CDR3: CASRTGGRTDYGYTF
V: TRBV9; J: TRBJ2-3; D: .; size: once; DNA: TGTGCCAGCAGCGGGACTCCCACAGATACGCAGTATTTT; CDR3: CASSGTPTDTQYF
V: TRBV2; J: TRBJ2-1; D: TRBD1; size: .; DNA: TGTGCCAGCAGTGATCTTTGGGACAGGGCTCTCAATGAGCAGTTCTTC; CDR3: CASSDLWDRALNEQFF
V: TRBV7-3; J: TRBJ2-7; D: .; size: .; DNA: TGTGCCAGCAGCCTCGCGGCGGGATTCTCCTACGAGCAGTACTTC; CDR3: CASSLAAGFSYEQYF
V: TRBV4-1; J: TRBJ2-5; D: TRBD2; size: .; DNA: TGCGCCAGCAGCAACCGGGGACTAGCGGGTGAGACCCAGTACTTC; CDR3: CASSNRGLAGETQYF
V: TRBV5-5; J: TRBJ2-7; D: TRBD1; size: .; DNA: TGTGCCAGCAGCTTGGGGCAGGGGGCGACCTACGAGCAGTACTTC; CDR3: CASSLGQGATYEQYF